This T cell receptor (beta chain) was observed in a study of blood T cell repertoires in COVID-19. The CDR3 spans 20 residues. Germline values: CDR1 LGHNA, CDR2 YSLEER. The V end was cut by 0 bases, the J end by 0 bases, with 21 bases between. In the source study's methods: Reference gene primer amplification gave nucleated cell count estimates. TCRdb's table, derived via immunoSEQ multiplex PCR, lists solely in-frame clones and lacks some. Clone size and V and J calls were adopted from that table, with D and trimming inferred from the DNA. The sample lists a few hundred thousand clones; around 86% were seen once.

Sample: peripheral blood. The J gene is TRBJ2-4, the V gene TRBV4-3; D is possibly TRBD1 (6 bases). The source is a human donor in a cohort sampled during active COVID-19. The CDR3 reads CASSQEAGARILLAKNIQYF. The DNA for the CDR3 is TGCGCCAGCAGCCAAGAGGCAGGGGCCCGGATCCTTCTAGCCAAAAACATTCAGTACTTC.